The clone carrying this T cell receptor (beta chain) has more than one count but fewer than ten. Its antigen is still unknown. This record comes from a study of cytomegalovirus exposure and HLA in healthy donors. The CDR3 covers 11 residues. The germline V and J ends were trimmed by 10 bases and 5 bases, with 11 bases remaining between them. Germline V gene data show CDR1 as MNHEY and CDR2 as SMNVEV (reference sequence). PCR used 60 Vbeta primers and 13 Jbeta primers. Some clones are missing from TCRdb's copy, which holds only in-frame ones; the method was immunoSEQ multiplex PCR. The table shows 150,000 to 200,000 clones, with about 70% occurring only once. Regarding the study as a whole: Earlier findings revealed that most TCR beta V segments proved productive either about 87% or about 30% of the time. Reports indicate that TCR beta sequences accurately predicted the HLA-A and HLA-B alleles of most subjects.

The receptor's source is a woman younger than 35 in good health and CMV-seropositive. The specimen was PBMCs. This chain links TRBV27 with TRBJ2-5; D is perhaps TRBD1 (6 bases). The CDR3: CATGTLETQYF. The CDR3 coding sequence is TGTGCCACCGGGACACTTGAGACCCAGTACTTC.